Detailed here is one TCR beta chain. The target antigen is unknown. The length of the CDR3 is 17 residues. The ends were cut back, 4 bases at V and 5 bases at J, with 23 bases in the middle. Germline loops: CDR1 SEHNR, CDR2 FQNEAQ (reference sequence). This specimen belongs to a study of graft-versus-host responses after intestinal transplantation. Study details: The study gave all recipients anti-thymocyte globulin induction, then tacrolimus and steroids for about 3 years.

General study results and limits: Present in recipient marrow, GvH clones included some that appeared first in ileum or blood. Allografts of one patient group, those with graft-donor T cell macrochimerism, had high graft-versus-host to host-versus-graft clonal ratios.

Produced via immunoSEQ multiplex PCR; TCRdb's table is partial and in-frame only. The table records some 25,000 clones, around 94% of them present only once. The clonotype was recovered from a human patient who received an intestinal transplant, so some T cells may come from the graft donor. The rearrangement uses TRBV7-9 and TRBJ2-5; D possibly corresponds to TRBD1 (7 bases). Sequencing was performed on PBMCs, taken approximately 30 days after intestinal transplant. The CDR3 loop is CASSYGMTGRIWETQYF. The CDR3 DNA sequence: TGTGCCAGCAGCTACGGGATGACAGGGAGGATATGGGAGACCCAGTACTTC.